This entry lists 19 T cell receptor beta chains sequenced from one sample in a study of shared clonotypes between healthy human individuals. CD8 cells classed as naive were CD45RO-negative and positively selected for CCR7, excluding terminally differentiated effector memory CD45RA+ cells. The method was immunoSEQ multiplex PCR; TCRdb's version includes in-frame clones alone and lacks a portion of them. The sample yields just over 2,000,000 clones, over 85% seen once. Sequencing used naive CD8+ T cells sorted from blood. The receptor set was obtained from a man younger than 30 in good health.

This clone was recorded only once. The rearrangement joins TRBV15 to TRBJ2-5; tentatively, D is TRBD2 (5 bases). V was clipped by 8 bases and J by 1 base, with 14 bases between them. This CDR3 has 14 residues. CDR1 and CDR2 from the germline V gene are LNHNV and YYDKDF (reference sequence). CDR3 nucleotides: TGTGCCACCGGAGTAGGACGGGGCCAAGAGACCCAGTACTTC. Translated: CATGVGRGQETQYF.

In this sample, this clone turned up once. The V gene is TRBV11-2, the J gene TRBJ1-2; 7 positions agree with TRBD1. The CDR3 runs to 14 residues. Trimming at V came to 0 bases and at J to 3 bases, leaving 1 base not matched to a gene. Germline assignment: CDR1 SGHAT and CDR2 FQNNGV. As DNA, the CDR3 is TGTGCCAGCAGCTTAGACAGGGGGTACTATGGCTACACCTTC. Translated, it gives CASSLDRGYYGYTF.

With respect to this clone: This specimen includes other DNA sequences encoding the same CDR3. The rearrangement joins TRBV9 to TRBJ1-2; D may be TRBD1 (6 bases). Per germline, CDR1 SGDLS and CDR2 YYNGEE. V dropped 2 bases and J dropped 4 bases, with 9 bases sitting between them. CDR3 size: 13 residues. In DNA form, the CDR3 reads TGTGCCAGCAGCGTGTCGGACAGCTATGGCTACACCTTC. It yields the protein CASSVSDSYGYTF.

Written as DNA, the CDR3 is TGTGCCAGCAGGCTCGACAGGGGGGACACTGAAGCTTTCTTT. This translates into CASRLDRGDTEAFF. The chain recombines TRBV2 with TRBJ1-1, with 9 bases lining up with TRBD1. Germline CDR1 SNHLY, CDR2 FYNNEI. Losses at the gene ends were 6 bases for V and 3 bases for J; bases not matched to a gene: 5. The CDR3 is 14 amino acids.

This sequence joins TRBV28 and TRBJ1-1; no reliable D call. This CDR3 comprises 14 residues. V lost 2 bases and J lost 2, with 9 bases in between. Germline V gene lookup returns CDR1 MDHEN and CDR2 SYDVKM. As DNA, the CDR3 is TGTGCCAGCAGTTTAGTGGAGGATAACACTGAAGCTTTCTTT. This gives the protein CASSLVEDNTEAFF. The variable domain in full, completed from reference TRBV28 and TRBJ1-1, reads DVKVTQSSRYLVKRTGEKVFLECVQDMDHENMFWYRQDPGLGLRLIYFSYDVKMKEKGDIPEGYSVSREKKERFSLILESASTNQTSMYLCASSLVEDNTEAFFGQGTRLTVV.

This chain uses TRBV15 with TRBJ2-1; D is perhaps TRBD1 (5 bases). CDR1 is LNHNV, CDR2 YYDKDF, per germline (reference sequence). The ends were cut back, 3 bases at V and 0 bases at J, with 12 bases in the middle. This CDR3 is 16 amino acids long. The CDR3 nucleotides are TGTGCCACCAGCAGTTCAGGGTGGAGCTCCTACAATGAGCAGTTCTTC. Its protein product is CATSSSGWSSYNEQFF.

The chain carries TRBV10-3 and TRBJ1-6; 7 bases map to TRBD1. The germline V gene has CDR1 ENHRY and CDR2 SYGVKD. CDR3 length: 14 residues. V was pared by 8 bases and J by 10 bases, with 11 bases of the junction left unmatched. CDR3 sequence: CAIARDSGASPLHF. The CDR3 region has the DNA TGTGCCATCGCCCGGGACAGTGGGGCATCACCCCTCCACTTT.

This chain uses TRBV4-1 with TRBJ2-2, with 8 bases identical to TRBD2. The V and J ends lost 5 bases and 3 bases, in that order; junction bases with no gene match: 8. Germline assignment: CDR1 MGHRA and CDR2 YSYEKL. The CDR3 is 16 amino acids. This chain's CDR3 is CASSIRTSLYTGELFF. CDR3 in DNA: TGCGCCAGCAGCATTCGGACTAGCTTATACACCGGGGAGCTGTTTTTT.

The CDR3 DNA follows: TGTGCCAGCAGCCCCAGGACTAGCGGGAGGGCCTCCGACACCGGGGAGCTGTTTTTT. Residues: CASSPRTSGRASDTGELFF. The gene calls are TRBV13 and TRBJ2-2, with 15 bases identical to TRBD2. Germline V gene sequence: CDR1 PRHDT, CDR2 FYEKMQ (reference sequence). Trimming removed 5 bases from V and 3 bases from J; junction bases left unmatched: 10. The CDR3 runs 19 residues.

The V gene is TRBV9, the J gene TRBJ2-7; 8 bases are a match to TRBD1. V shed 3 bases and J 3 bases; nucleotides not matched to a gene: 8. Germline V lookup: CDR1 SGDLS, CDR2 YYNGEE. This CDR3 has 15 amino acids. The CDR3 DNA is TGTGCCAGCAGCGCAGGGACAGGACTTTTCTACGAGCAGTACTTC. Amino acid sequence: CASSAGTGLFYEQYF.

The CDR3 reads CASRAAYQETQYF. The CDR3 DNA sequence: TGTGCCAGCAGGGCTGCGTACCAAGAGACCCAGTACTTC. The J gene is TRBJ2-5, the V gene TRBV2; D gene unclear. In germline, CDR1 is SNHLY, CDR2 FYNNEI. There are 13 residues in the CDR3. Trimming cost V 6 bases and J 0 bases, with 8 bases left between them. Combining the CDR3 with reference TRBV2 and TRBJ2-5 gives the whole variable domain EPEVTQTPSHQVTQMGQEVILRCVPISNHLYFYWYRQILGQKVEFLVSFYNNEISEKSEIFDDQFSVERPDGSNFTLKIRSTKLEDSAMYFCASRAAYQETQYFGPGTRLLVL.

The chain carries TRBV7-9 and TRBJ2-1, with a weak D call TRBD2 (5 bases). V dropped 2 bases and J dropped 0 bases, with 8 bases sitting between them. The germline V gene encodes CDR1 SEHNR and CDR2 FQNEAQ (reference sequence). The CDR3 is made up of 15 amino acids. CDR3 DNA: TGTGCCAGCAGCTTACGGGAACTCTCCTACAATGAGCAGTTCTTC. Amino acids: CASSLRELSYNEQFF.

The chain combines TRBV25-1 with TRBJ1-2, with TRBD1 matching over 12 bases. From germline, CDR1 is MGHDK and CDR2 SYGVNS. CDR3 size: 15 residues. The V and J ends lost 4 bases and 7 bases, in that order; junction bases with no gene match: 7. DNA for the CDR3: TGTGCCAGCAGTGTTACCGGGACAGGGGGCTCTGGCTACACCTTC. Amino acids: CASSVTGTGGSGYTF.

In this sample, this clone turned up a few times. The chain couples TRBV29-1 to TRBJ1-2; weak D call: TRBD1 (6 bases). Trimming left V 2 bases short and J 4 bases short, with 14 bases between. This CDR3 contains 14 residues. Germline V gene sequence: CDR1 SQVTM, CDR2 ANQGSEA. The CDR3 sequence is CSVESPGEGYGYTF. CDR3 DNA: TGCAGCGTTGAAAGCCCAGGGGAGGGCTATGGCTACACCTTC.

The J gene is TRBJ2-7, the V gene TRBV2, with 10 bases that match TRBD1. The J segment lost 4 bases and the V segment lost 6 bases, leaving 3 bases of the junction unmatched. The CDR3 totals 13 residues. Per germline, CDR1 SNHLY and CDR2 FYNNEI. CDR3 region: CASRGTGVYEQYF. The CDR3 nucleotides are TGTGCCAGCAGGGGGACAGGGGTTTACGAGCAGTACTTC.

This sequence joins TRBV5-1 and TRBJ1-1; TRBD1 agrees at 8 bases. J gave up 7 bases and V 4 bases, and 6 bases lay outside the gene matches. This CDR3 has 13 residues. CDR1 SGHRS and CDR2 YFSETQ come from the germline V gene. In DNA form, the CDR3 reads TGCGCCAGCAGCCGTCGACAGGGGAGTGAAGCTTTCTTT. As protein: CASSRRQGSEAFF.

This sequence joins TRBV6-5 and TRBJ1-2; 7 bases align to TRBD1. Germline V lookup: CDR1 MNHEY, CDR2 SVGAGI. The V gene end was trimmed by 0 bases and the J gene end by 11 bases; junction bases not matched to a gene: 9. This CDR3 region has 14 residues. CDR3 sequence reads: CASSYSEGGGFYTF. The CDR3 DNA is TGTGCCAGCAGTTACTCTGAAGGGGGCGGGTTTTACACCTTC.

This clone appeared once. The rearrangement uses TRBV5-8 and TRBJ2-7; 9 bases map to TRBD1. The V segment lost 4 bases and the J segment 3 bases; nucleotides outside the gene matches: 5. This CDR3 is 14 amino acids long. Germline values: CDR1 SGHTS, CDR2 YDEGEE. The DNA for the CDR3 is TGTGCCAGCAGCACCCGGACAGGGGTCTACGAGCAGTACTTC. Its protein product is CASSTRTGVYEQYF.

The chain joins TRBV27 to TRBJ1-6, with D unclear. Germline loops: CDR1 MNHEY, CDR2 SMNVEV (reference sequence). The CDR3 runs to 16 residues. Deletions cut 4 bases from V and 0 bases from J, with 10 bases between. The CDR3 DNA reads TGTGCCAGCAGTTGGACCTCGAGCTCCTATAATTCACCCCTCCACTTT. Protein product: CASSWTSSSYNSPLHF.